Listed below are T cell receptor beta chains from one sample, sequenced in a study of blood T cell repertoires in COVID-19. Generated by immunoSEQ multiplex PCR, the TCRdb table keeps only in-frame clones and is missing some. This table has about 210,000 clones, around nine tenths appearing once. Specimen: peripheral blood. Every receptor here comes from a man in his sixties with acute or convalescent COVID-19. Each CDR3 is given with its conserved first and last residue. The D gene is left open where the match is weak. Only part of the rows carry a size: once, few, many, or a class if the clone is expanded.

V	D	size	J	CDR3	DNA
TRBV2	TRBD1	.	TRBJ1-1	CASLQGVPRGAFF	TGTGCCAGCCTCCAGGGGGTACCTCGGGGAGCTTTCTTT
TRBV5-1	.	.	TRBJ1-5	CASSLDGQNDQPQHF	TGCGCCAGCAGCTTGGATGGACAGAACGATCAGCCCCAGCATTTT
TRBV4-2	.	.	TRBJ1-5	CASSQEAYSNQPQHF	TGTGCCAGCAGCCAAGAGGCTTATAGCAATCAGCCCCAGCATTTT
TRBV5-1	.	.	TRBJ2-2	CASSPRGPGELFF	TGCGCCAGCAGCCCCAGGGGACCCGGGGAGCTGTTTTTT
TRBV18	.	.	TRBJ1-6	CASSPEGHGANSPLHF	TGTGCCAGCTCACCCGAAGGACACGGAGCCAATTCACCCCTCCACTTT
TRBV11-2	TRBD1	.	TRBJ1-3	CASSQRYQGATGGNTIYF	TGTGCCAGCAGCCAACGTTATCAGGGGGCGACAGGTGGAAACACCATATATTTT
TRBV15	.	.	TRBJ1-6	CATSIGNSPLHF	TGTGCCACCAGCATCGGTAATTCACCCCTCCACTTT
TRBV10-1	TRBD2	.	TRBJ2-2	CASRSPSRAGGGTGELFF	TGCGCCTCACGCTCCCCCTCGCGGGCGGGGGGGGGCACCGGGGAGCTGTTTTTT
TRBV19	.	.	TRBJ1-5	CASSRRQQDQPQHF	TGTGCCAGTAGTCGGAGACAGCAGGATCAGCCCCAGCATTTT
TRBV18	.	.	TRBJ2-1	CASSPQPGANEQFF	TGTGCCAGCTCACCACAGCCGGGAGCAAATGAGCAGTTCTTC
TRBV5-1	.	few	TRBJ1-4	CASRSMGGFNEKLFF	TGCGCCAGCAGGTCGATGGGGGGGTTTAATGAAAAACTGTTTTTT
TRBV18	TRBD1	.	TRBJ1-5	CASSPAGGNQPQHF	TGTGCCAGCTCACCTGCAGGGGGGAATCAGCCCCAGCATTTT
TRBV11-2	.	many	TRBJ2-7	CASSFSGGTGSYEQYF	TGTGCCAGCAGCTTTTCGGGGGGGACAGGGTCCTACGAGCAGTACTTC
TRBV20-1	.	once	TRBJ2-1	CSALGSRAQFF	TGCAGTGCCCTGGGGAGCCGGGCGCAGTTCTTC
TRBV9	TRBD2	once	TRBJ2-5	CASSVAGGQETQYF	TGTGCCAGCAGCGTAGCGGGGGGCCAAGAGACCCAGTACTTC
TRBV14	.	.	TRBJ2-7	CASSQGQAISYEQYF	TGTGCCAGCAGCCAAGGGCAGGCGATCTCCTACGAGCAGTACTTC
TRBV7-8	.	.	TRBJ1-2	CASSLGAGSYGYTF	TGTGCCAGCAGCTTAGGGGCCGGGAGCTATGGCTACACCTTC
TRBV12-3/TRBV12-4	.	.	TRBJ2-3	CASSLRTDTQYF	TGTGCCAGCAGCCTTCGGACAGATACGCAGTATTTT
TRBV29-1	TRBD1	.	TRBJ1-2	CSVATGVAGYTF	TGCAGCGTTGCTACAGGGGTGGCTGGCTACACCTTC
TRBV18	TRBD1	.	TRBJ1-5	CASSPRQGEQPQHF	TGTGCCAGCTCACCACGGCAGGGGGAACAGCCCCAGCATTTT
TRBV4-2	.	.	TRBJ1-6	CASSQDPASWSSPLHF	TGTGCCAGCAGCCAAGATCCCGCCTCATGGAGTTCACCCCTCCACTTT
TRBV27	.	.	TRBJ1-5	CASSTGGALSNQPQHF	TGTGCCAGCAGTACCGGGGGGGCCCTTAGCAATCAGCCCCAGCATTTT
TRBV7-2	.	once	TRBJ1-4	CASSTQQGNEKLFF	TGTGCCAGCAGCACTCAACAGGGCAATGAAAAACTGTTTTTT
TRBV23-1	.	.	TRBJ1-2	CASSQSFKVNGGCGYTF	TGCGCCAGCAGTCAATCGTTTAAGGTGAACGGCGGCTGTGGCTACACCTTC
TRBV6-1	.	.	TRBJ1-4	CASSDFGKGGGEKLFF	TGTGCCAGCAGTGATTTCGGGAAGGGCGGGGGCGAAAAACTGTTTTTT
TRBV14	.	few	TRBJ1-6	CASSQAGRSPLHF	TGTGCCAGCAGCCAAGCGGGAAGGTCACCCCTCCACTTT
TRBV19	TRBD1	once	TRBJ1-2	CASSKRGGANGYTF	TGTGCCAGTAGTAAAAGAGGGGGCGCCAATGGCTACACCTTC
TRBV5-5	TRBD1	.	TRBJ1-4	CASSSGQGLEKLFF	TGTGCCAGCAGCTCGGGACAGGGGCTTGAAAAACTGTTTTTT
TRBV7-8	.	.	TRBJ1-2	CASSQLGQSYGYTF	TGTGCCAGCAGCCAACTAGGACAGAGCTATGGCTACACCTTC
TRBV7-2	TRBD2	.	TRBJ2-5	CASSLGTSGGQMTQYF	TGTGCCAGCAGCTTAGGGACTAGCGGGGGCCAGATGACCCAGTACTTC
TRBV5-1	TRBD1	once	TRBJ1-4	CASSPDRGYEKLFF	TGCGCCAGCAGCCCGGACAGGGGCTATGAAAAACTGTTTTTT
TRBV28	.	.	TRBJ1-1	CASSAAVDTEAFF	TGTGCCAGCAGTGCGGCCGTGGACACTGAAGCTTTCTTT
TRBV15	TRBD1	once	TRBJ2-7	CATSRDDRAYEQYF	TGTGCCACCAGCAGAGATGACAGGGCCTACGAGCAGTACTTC
TRBV7-3	TRBD1	.	TRBJ1-2	CASSQNDRGHGYTF	TGTGCCAGCAGCCAAAATGACAGGGGGCATGGCTACACCTTC
TRBV18	.	.	TRBJ1-1	CASSPAVNTEAFF	TGTGCCAGCTCACCAGCGGTGAACACTGAAGCTTTCTTT
TRBV30	.	.	TRBJ2-5	CAWSVRGRLRETQYF	TGTGCCTGGAGTGTACGAGGTAGACTACGAGAGACCCAGTACTTC
TRBV27	.	.	TRBJ2-3	CASSLFPRDTQYF	TGTGCCAGCAGTTTGTTCCCCCGGGATACGCAGTATTTT
TRBV5-4	.	.	TRBJ2-5	CASSLVAGGYQETQYF	TGTGCCAGCAGCCTGGTCGCGGGCGGGTACCAAGAGACCCAGTACTTC
TRBV7-2	.	.	TRBJ1-1	CASSDNTGMNTEAFF	TGTGCCAGCAGCGATAATACAGGGATGAACACTGAAGCTTTCTTT
TRBV10-3	.	.	TRBJ1-2	CAITQGTNYGYTF	TGTGCCATCACGCAGGGTACTAACTATGGCTACACCTTC
TRBV5-1	TRBD1	.	TRBJ2-2	CASSPDGTGAGGELFF	TGCGCCAGCAGCCCCGACGGGACAGGGGCTGGCGGGGAGCTGTTTTTT
TRBV5-1	.	.	TRBJ2-3	CASSSGRGRTDTQYF	TGCGCCAGCAGCTCCGGGCGGGGGCGCACAGATACGCAGTATTTT
TRBV9	TRBD1	.	TRBJ2-2	CASSDNTGQGNTGELFF	TGTGCCAGCAGCGATAATACGGGACAGGGCAACACCGGGGAGCTGTTTTTT
TRBV28	TRBD1	.	TRBJ2-7	CASRLRDRVKGSYEQYF	TGTGCCAGCAGACTTCGGGACAGGGTCAAAGGTTCCTACGAGCAGTACTTC
TRBV4-3	.	.	TRBJ1-5	CASSQDLLGASSNQPQHF	TGCGCCAGCAGCCAAGATCTCCTGGGGGCATCGAGCAATCAGCCCCAGCATTTT
TRBV4-2	.	.	TRBJ2-2	CASSQDGGTPLKELFF	TGTGCCAGCAGCCAAGATGGCGGGACTCCCCTTAAGGAGCTGTTTTTT
TRBV6-1	.	.	TRBJ1-1	CASSDSPPVTEAFF	TGTGCCAGCAGTGATTCGCCACCGGTTACTGAAGCTTTCTTT
TRBV4-3	.	.	TRBJ2-2	CASSQDRGWSGELFF	TGCGCCAGCAGCCAAGATCGCGGGTGGTCCGGGGAGCTGTTTTTT
TRBV19	TRBD1	.	TRBJ2-6	CASRSLRDRGSGANVLTF	TGTGCCAGTAGGAGCTTAAGGGACAGGGGATCTGGGGCCAACGTCCTGACTTTC
TRBV19	.	.	TRBJ1-1	CASRGGRMAEAFF	TGTGCCAGTAGGGGAGGGAGGATGGCTGAAGCTTTCTTT
TRBV9	.	.	TRBJ2-7	CASSPGFSYEQYF	TGTGCCAGCAGCCCAGGTTTCTCCTACGAGCAGTACTTC
TRBV6-6	TRBD1	.	TRBJ2-5	CASSNTGTGTETQYF	TGTGCCAGCAGCAACACCGGGACAGGGACAGAGACCCAGTACTTC
TRBV9	.	.	TRBJ1-5	CASSLENDQPQHF	TGTGCCAGCAGCCTCGAGAACGATCAGCCCCAGCATTTT
TRBV5-1	.	.	TRBJ2-7	CASSLGRYEQYF	TGCGCCAGCAGCTTGGGCAGGTACGAGCAGTACTTC
TRBV19	TRBD1	.	TRBJ1-5	CASSMGVVTGASEPQHF	TGTGCCAGTAGTATGGGTGTGGTTACAGGGGCCTCCGAACCCCAGCATTTT